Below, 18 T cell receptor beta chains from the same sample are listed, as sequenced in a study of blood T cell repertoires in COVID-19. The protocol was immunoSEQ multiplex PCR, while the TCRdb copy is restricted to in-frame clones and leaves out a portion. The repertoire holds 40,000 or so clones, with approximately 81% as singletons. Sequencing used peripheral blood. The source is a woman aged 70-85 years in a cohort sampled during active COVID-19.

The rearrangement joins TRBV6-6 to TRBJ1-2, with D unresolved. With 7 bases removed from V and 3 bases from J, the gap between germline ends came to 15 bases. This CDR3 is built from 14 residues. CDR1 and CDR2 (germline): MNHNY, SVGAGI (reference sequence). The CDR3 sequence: CASNAEEGHYGYTF. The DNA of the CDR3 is TGTGCCAGCAACGCAGAAGAGGGCCACTATGGCTACACCTTC.

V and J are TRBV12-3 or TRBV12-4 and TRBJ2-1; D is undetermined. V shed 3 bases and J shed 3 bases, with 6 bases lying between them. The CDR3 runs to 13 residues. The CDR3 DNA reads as TGTGCCAGCAGTTTTTTAATCTACAATGAGCAGTTCTTC. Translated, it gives CASSFLIYNEQFF.

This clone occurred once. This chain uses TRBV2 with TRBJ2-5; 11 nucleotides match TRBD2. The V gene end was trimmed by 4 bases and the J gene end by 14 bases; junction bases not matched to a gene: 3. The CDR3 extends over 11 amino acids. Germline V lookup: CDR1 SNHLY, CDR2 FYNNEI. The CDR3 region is CASSGLAGPYF. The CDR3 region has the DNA TGTGCCAGCAGTGGACTAGCGGGGCCCTACTTC.

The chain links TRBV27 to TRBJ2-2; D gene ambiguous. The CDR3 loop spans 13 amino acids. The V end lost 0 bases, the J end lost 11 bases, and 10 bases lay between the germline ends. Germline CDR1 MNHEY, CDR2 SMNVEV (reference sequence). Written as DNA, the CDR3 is TGTGCCAGCAGTTTATCGCAAAACAATGAGCTGTTTTTT. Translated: CASSLSQNNELFF.

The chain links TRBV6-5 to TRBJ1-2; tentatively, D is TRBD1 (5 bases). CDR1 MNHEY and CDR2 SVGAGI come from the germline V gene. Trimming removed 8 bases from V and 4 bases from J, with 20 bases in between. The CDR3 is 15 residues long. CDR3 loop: CASSPQGKGIYGYTF. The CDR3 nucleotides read TGTGCCAGCTCTCCCCAGGGAAAGGGCATCTATGGCTACACCTTC.

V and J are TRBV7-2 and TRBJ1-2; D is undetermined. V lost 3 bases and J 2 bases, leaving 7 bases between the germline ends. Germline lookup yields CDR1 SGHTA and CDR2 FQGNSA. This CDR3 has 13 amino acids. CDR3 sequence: CASSFLENYGYTF. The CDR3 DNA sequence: TGTGCCAGCAGCTTTTTAGAGAACTATGGCTACACCTTC.

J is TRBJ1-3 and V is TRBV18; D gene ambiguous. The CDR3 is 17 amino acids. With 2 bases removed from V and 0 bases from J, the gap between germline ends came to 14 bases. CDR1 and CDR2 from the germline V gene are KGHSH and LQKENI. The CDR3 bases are TGTGCCAGCTCACCAATGGCTAGTTCCAGCTCTGGAAACACCATATATTTT. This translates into CASSPMASSSSGNTIYF.

CDR3 amino acids: CASSLGSNEQFF. The CDR3 coding sequence is TGTGCCAGCAGCTTAGGTAGCAATGAGCAGTTCTTC. The chain uses TRBV11-3 and TRBJ2-1; D uncertain. CDR3 size: 12 residues. Germline V CDR1 and CDR2: SGHNT, YENEEA. V dropped 1 base and J dropped 6 bases, with 4 bases sitting between them.

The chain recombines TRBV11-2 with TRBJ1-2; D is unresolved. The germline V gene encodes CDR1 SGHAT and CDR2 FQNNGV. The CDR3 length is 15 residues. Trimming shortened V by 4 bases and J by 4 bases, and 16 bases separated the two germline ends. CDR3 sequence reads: CASSSTRVGVYGYTF. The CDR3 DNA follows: TGTGCCAGCAGCTCAACACGGGTCGGGGTCTATGGCTACACCTTC.

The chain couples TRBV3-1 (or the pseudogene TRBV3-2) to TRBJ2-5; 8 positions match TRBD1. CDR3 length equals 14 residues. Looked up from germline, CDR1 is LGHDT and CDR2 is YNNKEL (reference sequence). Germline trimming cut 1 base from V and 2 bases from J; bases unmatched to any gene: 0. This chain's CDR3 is CASSQGDRQETQYF. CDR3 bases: TGTGCCAGCAGCCAAGGGGACAGGCAAGAGACCCAGTACTTC.

The CDR3: CASRPLAGRGGYTF. CDR3 DNA sequence: TGTGCCAGCAGACCCCTCGCAGGCAGAGGGGGCTACACCTTC. The chain is built from TRBV28 and TRBJ1-2, with D unclear. Germline values: CDR1 MDHEN, CDR2 SYDVKM. The CDR3 has 14 amino acids. Trimming took 6 bases from V and 8 from J, leaving 19 bases between them.

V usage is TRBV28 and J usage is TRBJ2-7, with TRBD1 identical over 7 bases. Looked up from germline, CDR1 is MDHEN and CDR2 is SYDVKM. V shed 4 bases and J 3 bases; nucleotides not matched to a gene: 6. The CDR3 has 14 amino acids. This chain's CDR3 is CASSWGTVLYEQYF. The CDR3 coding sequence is TGTGCCAGCAGTTGGGGGACAGTCCTCTACGAGCAGTACTTC.

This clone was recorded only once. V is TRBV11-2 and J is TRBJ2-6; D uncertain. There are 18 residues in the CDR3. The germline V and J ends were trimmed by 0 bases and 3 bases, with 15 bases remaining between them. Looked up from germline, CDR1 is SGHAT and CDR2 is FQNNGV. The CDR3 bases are TGTGCCAGCAGCTTAGATGGTGCATTGCGTTATGGGGCCAACGTCCTGACTTTC. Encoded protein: CASSLDGALRYGANVLTF.

In DNA, the CDR3 is TGCGCCAGCAGCCCAGGGGGTAGCGGGGGCTACAATGAGCAGTTCTTC. It yields the protein CASSPGGSGGYNEQFF. The chain carries TRBV5-1 and TRBJ2-1; 9 nucleotides match TRBD2. Trimming at V came to 4 bases and at J to 3 bases, leaving 8 bases not matched to a gene. Germline CDR1 reads SGHRS; CDR2 reads YFSETQ. The CDR3 is made up of 16 amino acids.

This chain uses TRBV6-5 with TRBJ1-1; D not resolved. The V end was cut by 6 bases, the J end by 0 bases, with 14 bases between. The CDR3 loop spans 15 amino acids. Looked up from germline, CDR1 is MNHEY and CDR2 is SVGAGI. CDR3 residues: CASRTGPQMNTEAFF. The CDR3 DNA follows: TGTGCCAGCAGGACCGGTCCACAGATGAACACTGAAGCTTTCTTT.

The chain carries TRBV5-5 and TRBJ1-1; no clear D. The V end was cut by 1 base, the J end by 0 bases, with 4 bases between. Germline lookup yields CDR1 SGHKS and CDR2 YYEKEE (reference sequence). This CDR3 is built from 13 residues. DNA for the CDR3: TGTGCCAGCAGCTTGACGGTGAACACTGAAGCTTTCTTT. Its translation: CASSLTVNTEAFF. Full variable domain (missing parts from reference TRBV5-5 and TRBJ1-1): DAGVTQSPTHLIKTRGQQVTLRCSPISGHKSVSWYQQVLGQGPQFIFQYYEKEERGRGNFPDRFSARQFPNYSSELNVNALLLGDSALYLCASSLTVNTEAFFGQGTRLTVV.

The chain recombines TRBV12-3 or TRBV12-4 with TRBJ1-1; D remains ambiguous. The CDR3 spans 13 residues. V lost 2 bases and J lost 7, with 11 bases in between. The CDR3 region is CASSLFAGSEAFF. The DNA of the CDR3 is TGTGCCAGCAGTTTATTCGCGGGGAGTGAAGCTTTCTTT.

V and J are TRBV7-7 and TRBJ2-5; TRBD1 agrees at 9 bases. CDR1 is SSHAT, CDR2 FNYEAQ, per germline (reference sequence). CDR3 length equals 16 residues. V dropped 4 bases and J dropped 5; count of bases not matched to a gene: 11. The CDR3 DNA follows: TGTGCCAGCAGCTCGAGAAACCGGGACAGGGACGAGACCCAGTACTTC. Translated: CASSSRNRDRDETQYF.